The entry that follows covers one TCR beta chain sequence. Its specificity is not known. TCRdb fed the reads into MiXCR, producing one record per CDR3 protein. The sample yields about 700,000 distinct CDR3 sequences, about 30% seen once. This record comes from a study of T cell repertoires in cytomegalovirus infection. For the study at large: Use of recently identified HLA-C-restricted and well-studied HLA-B-restricted CMV epitopes was part of the study.

This CDR3 region has 14 residues. V was clipped by 4 bases and J by 2 bases, with 11 bases between them. Germline CDR1 reads SGHRS; CDR2 reads YFSETQ. Sequenced here: cultured PBMCs, sampled from culture after CMV antigen stimulation. The rearrangement links TRBV5-1 to TRBJ2-3, with TRBD1 as a possible D gene (6 bases). The origin of this receptor is a human donor in good health (CMV status not recorded). Some clones in this sample may be carry-over from other donors' samples. Here the CDR3 DNA reads TGCGCCAGCAGCGACGGACAGATCACAGATACGCAGTATTTT. Translation gives CASSDGQITDTQYF.